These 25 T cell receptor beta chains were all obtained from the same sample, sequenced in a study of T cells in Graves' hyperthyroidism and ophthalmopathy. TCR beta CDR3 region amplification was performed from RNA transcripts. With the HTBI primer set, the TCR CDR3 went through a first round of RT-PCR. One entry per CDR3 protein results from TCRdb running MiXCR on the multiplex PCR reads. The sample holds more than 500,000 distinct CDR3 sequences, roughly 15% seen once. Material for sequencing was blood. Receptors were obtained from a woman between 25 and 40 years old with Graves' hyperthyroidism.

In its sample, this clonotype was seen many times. The CDR3 protein is CASSPPGTGSYEQYF. For the CDR3, the DNA is TGTGCCAGCAGTCCCCCCGGGACAGGGTCCTACGAGCAGTACTTC. The chain has TRBV28 and TRBJ2-7; TRBD1 matches at 9 bases. The CDR3 loop spans 15 amino acids. V gave up 5 bases and J gave up 1 base; unmatched junction bases: 6. Germline CDR1 reads MDHEN; CDR2 reads SYDVKM.

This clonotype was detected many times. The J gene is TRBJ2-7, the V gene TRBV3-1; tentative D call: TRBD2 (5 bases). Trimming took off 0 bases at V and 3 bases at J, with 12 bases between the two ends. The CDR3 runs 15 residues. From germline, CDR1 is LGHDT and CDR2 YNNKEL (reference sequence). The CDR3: CASSQEVGMGYEQYF. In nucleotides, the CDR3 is TGTGCCAGCAGCCAAGAGGTCGGGATGGGCTACGAGCAGTACTTC.

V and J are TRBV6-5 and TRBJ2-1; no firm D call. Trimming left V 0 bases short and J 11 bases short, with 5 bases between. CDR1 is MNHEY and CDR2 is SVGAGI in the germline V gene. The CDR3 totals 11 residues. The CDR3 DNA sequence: TGTGCCAGCAGTTACTCACAGAAGCAGTTCTTC. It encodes CASSYSQKQFF.

The CDR3 protein is CARTSGPRSHEQFF. The CDR3 region has the DNA TGTGCCCGCACCTCGGGACCTCGGTCCCACGAGCAGTTCTTC. The chain couples TRBV7-9 to TRBJ2-1, with D perhaps assigned TRBD1 or TRBD2 (5 bases each). V was clipped by 11 bases and J by 10 bases, with 24 bases between them. This CDR3 has 14 amino acids. From germline, CDR1 is SEHNR and CDR2 FQNEAQ (reference sequence). The whole variable domain, remainder taken from reference TRBV7-9 and TRBJ2-1, is DTGVSQNPRHKITKRGQNVTFRCDPISEHNRLYWYRQTLGQGPEFLTYFQNEAQLEKSRLLSDRFSAERPKGSFSTLEIQRTEQGDSAMYLCARTSGPRSHEQFFGPGTRLTVL.

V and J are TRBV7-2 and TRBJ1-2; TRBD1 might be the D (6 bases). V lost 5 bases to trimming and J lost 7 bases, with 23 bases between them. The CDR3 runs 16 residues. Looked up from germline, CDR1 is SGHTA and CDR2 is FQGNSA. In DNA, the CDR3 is TGTGCCAGCAGCGACTACTACCAGGGGAGCGCCCGTGGCTACACCTTC. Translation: CASSDYYQGSARGYTF.

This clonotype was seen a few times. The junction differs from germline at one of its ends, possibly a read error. The CDR3 loop reads CSARSMGLVNAGELFF. DNA for the CDR3: TGCAGTGCTAGAAGCATGGGACTAGTGAACGCCGGGGAGCTGTTTTTT. V gene TRBV20-1 combines with J gene TRBJ2-2; TRBD2 agrees at 8 bases. Germline values: CDR1 DFQATT, CDR2 SNEGSKA (reference sequence). This CDR3 spans 16 amino acids.

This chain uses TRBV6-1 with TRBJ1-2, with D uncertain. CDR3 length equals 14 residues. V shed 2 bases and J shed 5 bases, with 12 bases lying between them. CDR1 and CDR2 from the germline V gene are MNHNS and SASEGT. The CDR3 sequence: CASSERTEQYGYTF. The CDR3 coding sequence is TGTGCCAGCAGTGAAAGAACAGAACAGTATGGCTACACCTTC.

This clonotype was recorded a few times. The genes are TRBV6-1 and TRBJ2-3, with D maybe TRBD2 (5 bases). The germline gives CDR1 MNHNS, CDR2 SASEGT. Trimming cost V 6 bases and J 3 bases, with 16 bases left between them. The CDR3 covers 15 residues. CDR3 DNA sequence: TGTGCCAGCAGGTTCTACCGGAGAGGGACAGATACGCAGTATTTT. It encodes CASRFYRRGTDTQYF.

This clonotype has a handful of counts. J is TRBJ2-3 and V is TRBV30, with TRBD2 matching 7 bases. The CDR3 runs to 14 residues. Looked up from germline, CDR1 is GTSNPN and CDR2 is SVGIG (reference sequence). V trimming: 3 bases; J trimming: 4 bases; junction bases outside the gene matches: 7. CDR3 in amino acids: CAWSGGNSADTQYF. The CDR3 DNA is TGTGCCTGGAGCGGGGGGAACTCCGCAGATACGCAGTATTTT.

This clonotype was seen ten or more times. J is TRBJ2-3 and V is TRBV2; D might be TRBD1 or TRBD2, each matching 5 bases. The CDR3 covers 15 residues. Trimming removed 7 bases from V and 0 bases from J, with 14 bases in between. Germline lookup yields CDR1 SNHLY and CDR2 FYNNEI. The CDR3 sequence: CASMDSRDSTDTQYF. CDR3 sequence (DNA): TGTGCCAGCATGGATAGCCGGGACAGCACAGATACGCAGTATTTT. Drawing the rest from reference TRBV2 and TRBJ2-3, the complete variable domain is EPEVTQTPSHQVTQMGQEVILRCVPISNHLYFYWYRQILGQKVEFLVSFYNNEISEKSEIFDDQFSVERPDGSNFTLKIRSTKLEDSAMYFCASMDSRDSTDTQYFGPGTRLTVL.

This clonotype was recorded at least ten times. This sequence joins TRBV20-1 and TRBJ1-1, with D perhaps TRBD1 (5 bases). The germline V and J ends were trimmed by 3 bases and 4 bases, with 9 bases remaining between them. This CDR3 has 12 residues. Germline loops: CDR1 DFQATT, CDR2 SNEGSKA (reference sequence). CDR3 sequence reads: CSASLRGTEAFF. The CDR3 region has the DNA TGCAGTGCTAGTCTTAGGGGCACTGAAGCTTTCTTT.

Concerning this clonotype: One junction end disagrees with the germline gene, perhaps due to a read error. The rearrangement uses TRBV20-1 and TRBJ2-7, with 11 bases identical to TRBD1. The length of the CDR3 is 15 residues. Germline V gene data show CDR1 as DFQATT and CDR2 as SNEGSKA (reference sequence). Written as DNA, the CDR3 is TGCAGTACTAGAGAGTTGGGACAGGGGGTATACGAGCAGTACTTC. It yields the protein CSTRELGQGVYEQYF.

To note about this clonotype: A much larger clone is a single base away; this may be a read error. In DNA form, the CDR3 reads TGCGGTGCTAGGGCCGGGACTAGAACCTACAATGAGCAGTTCTTC. Amino acids: CGARAGTRTYNEQFF. The V and J genes are TRBV20-1 and TRBJ2-1; TRBD2 matches at 8 bases. Germline assignment: CDR1 DFQATT and CDR2 SNEGSKA (reference sequence). The CDR3 consists of 15 residues.

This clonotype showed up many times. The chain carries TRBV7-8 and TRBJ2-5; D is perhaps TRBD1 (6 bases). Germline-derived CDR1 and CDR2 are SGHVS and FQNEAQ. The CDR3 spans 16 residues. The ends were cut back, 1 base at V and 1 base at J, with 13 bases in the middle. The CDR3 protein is CASSLVFRGTQETQYF. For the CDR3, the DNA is TGTGCCAGCAGCTTAGTGTTTAGGGGGACCCAAGAGACCCAGTACTTC.

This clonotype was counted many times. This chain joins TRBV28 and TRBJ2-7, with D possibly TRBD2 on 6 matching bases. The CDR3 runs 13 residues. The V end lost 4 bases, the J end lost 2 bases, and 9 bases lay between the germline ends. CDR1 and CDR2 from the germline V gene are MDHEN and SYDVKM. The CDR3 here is CASSSTGAYEQYF. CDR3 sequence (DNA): TGTGCCAGCAGTTCCACGGGGGCCTACGAGCAGTACTTC.

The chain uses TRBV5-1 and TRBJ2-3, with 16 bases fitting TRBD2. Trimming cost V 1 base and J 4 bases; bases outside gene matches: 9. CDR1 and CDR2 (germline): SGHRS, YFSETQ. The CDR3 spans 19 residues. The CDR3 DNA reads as TGCGCCAGCAGCTTGTTCTCGGGACTAGCGGGAGGGCTTCCAGATACGCAGTATTTT. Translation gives CASSLFSGLAGGLPDTQYF.

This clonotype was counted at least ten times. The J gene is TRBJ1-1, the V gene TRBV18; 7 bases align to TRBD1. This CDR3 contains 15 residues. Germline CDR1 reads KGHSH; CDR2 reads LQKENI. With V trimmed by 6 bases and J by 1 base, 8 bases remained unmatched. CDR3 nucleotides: TGTGCCAGCTCCACCCGGACAGGAGGGAACACTGAAGCTTTCTTT. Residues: CASSTRTGGNTEAFF.

DNA of the CDR3: TGTGCCAGCAGCCCGCCTGGGACTAGCGGGAGGGCTATTGAGCAGTTCTTC. It yields the protein CASSPPGTSGRAIEQFF. The chain combines TRBV2 with TRBJ2-1, with 16 positions matching TRBD2. This CDR3 region has 17 residues. V lost 6 bases, J lost 9 bases, and 11 bases stayed unmatched. Germline V gene lookup returns CDR1 SNHLY and CDR2 FYNNEI.

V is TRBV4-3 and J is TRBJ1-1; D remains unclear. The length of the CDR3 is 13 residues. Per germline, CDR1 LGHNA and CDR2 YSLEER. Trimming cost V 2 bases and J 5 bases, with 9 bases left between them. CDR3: CASSQFTVTEAFF. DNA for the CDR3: TGCGCCAGCAGCCAATTTACAGTAACTGAAGCTTTCTTT.

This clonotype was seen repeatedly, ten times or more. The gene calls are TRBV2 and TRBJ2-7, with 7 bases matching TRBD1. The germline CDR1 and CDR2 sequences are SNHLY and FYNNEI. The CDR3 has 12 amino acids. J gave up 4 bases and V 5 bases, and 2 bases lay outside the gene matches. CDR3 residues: CASSWTGYEQYF. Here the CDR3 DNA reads TGTGCCAGCAGTTGGACAGGTTACGAGCAGTACTTC. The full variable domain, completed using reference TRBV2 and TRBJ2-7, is EPEVTQTPSHQVTQMGQEVILRCVPISNHLYFYWYRQILGQKVEFLVSFYNNEISEKSEIFDDQFSVERPDGSNFTLKIRSTKLEDSAMYFCASSWTGYEQYFGPGTRLTVT.

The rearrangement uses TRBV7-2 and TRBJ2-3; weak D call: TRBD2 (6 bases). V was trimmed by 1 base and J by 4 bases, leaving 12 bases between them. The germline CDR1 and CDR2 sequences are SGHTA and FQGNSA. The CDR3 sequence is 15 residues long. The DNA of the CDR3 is TGTGCCAGCAGCTTAGTCCCGGGAGCGGCAGATACGCAGTATTTT. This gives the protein CASSLVPGAADTQYF.

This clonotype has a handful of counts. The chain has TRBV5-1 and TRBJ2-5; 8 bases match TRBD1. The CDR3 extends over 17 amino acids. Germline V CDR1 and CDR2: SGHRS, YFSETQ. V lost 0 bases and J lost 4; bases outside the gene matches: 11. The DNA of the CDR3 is TGCGCCAGCAGCTTGGCGGTGGGGACAGGAAGAAGAGAGACCCAGTACTTC. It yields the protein CASSLAVGTGRRETQYF.

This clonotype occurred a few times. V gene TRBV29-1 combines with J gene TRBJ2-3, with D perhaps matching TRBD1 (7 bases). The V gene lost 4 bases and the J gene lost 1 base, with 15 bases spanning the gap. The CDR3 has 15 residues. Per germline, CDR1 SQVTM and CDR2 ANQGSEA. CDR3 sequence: CSVAGTRGGTDTQYF. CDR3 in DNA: TGCAGCGTTGCCGGGACCAGGGGGGGCACAGATACGCAGTATTTT.

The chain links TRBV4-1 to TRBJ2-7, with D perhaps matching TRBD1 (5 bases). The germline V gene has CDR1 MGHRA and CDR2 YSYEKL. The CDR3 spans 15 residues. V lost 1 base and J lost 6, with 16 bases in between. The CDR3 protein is CASSQGTGLGLEQYF. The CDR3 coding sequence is TGCGCCAGCAGCCAAGGAACAGGCCTCGGTCTCGAGCAGTACTTC.

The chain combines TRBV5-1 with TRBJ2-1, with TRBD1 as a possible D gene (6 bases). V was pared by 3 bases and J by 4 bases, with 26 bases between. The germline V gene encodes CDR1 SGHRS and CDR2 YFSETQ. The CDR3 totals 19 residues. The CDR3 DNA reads TGCGCCAGCAGCTCCCCCAACAGGGTGGGATTAGAAGGGTACAATGAGCAGTTCTTC. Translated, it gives CASSSPNRVGLEGYNEQFF.